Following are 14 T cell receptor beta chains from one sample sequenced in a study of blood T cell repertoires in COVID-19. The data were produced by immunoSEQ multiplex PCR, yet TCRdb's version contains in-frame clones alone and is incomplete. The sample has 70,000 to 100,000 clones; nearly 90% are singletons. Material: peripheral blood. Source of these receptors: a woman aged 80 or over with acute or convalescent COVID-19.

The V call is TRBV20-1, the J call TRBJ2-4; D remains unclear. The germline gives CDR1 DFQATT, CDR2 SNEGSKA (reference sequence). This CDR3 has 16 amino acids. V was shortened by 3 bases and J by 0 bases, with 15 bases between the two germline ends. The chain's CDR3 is CSASPETLLAKNIQYF. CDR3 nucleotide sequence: TGCAGTGCTAGTCCGGAGACTCTCCTAGCCAAAAACATTCAGTACTTC.

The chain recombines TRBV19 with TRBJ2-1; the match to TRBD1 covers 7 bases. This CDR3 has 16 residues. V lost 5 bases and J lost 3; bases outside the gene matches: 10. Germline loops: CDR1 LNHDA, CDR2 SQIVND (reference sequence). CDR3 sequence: CASSPLTGNLYNEQFF. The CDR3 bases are TGTGCCAGTAGTCCCTTGACAGGGAATCTCTACAATGAGCAGTTCTTC.

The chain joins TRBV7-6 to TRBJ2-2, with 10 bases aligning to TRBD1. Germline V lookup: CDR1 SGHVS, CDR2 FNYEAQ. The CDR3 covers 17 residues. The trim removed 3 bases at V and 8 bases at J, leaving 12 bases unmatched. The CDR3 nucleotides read TGTGCCAGCAGCTTCCAGACAGGGGGCAGTGGTAAAGGGGAGCTGTTTTTT. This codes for CASSFQTGGSGKGELFF. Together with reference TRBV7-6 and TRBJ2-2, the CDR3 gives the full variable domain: GAGVSQSPRYKVTKRGQDVALRCDPISGHVSLYWYRQALGQGPEFLTYFNYEAQQDKSGLPNDRFSAERPEGSISTLTIQRTEQRDSAMYRCASSFQTGGSGKGELFFGEGSRLTVL.

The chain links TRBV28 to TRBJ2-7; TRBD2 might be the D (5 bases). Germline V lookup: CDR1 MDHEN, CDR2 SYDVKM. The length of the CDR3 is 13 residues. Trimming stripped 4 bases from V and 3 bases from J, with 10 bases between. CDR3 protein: CASSSGLGYEQYF. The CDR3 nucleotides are TGTGCCAGCAGTTCCGGACTGGGCTACGAGCAGTACTTC. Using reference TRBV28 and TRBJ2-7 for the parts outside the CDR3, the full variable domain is DVKVTQSSRYLVKRTGEKVFLECVQDMDHENMFWYRQDPGLGLRLIYFSYDVKMKEKGDIPEGYSVSREKKERFSLILESASTNQTSMYLCASSSGLGYEQYFGPGTRLTVT.

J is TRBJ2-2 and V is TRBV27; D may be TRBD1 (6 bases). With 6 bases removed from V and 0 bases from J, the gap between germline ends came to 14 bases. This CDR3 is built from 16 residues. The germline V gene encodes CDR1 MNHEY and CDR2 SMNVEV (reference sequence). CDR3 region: CASSSRDTSNTGELFF. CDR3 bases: TGTGCCAGCAGCAGCCGGGACACCTCGAACACCGGGGAGCTGTTTTTT.

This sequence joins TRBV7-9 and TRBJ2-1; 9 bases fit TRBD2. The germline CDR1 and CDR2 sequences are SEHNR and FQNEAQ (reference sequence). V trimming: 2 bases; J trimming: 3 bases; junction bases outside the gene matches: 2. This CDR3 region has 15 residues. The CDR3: CASSLSSGGYNEQFF. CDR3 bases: TGTGCCAGCAGCTTAAGTAGCGGGGGCTACAATGAGCAGTTCTTC. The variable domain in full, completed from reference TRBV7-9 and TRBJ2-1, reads DTGVSQNPRHKITKRGQNVTFRCDPISEHNRLYWYRQTLGQGPEFLTYFQNEAQLEKSRLLSDRFSAERPKGSFSTLEIQRTEQGDSAMYLCASSLSSGGYNEQFFGPGTRLTVL.

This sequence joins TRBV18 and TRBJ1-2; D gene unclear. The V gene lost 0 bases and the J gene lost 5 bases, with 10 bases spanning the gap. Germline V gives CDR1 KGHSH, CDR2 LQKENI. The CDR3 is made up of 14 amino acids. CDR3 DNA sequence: TGTGCCAGCTCACCACCCGGGTTTGAGTATGGCTACACCTTC. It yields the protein CASSPPGFEYGYTF.

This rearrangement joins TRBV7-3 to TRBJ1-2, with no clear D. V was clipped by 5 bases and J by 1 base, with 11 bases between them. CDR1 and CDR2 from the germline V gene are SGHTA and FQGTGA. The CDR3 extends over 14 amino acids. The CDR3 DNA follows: TGTGCCAGCAGCCAAGACGGAGTTAACTATGGCTACACCTTC. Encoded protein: CASSQDGVNYGYTF.

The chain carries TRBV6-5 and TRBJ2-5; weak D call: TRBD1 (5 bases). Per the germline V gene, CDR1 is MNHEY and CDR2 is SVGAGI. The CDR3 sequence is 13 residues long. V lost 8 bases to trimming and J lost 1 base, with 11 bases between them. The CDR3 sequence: CASRPTVQETQYF. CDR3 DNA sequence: TGTGCCAGCCGACCGACAGTCCAAGAGACCCAGTACTTC.

The CDR3 reads CAWSVAPTAFF. CDR3 DNA sequence: TGTGCCTGGAGTGTGGCCCCCACCGCGTTCTTC. This chain links TRBV30 with TRBJ2-1, with D hard to call. V was pared by 0 bases and J by 15 bases, with 12 bases between. CDR1 GTSNPN and CDR2 SVGIG come from the germline V gene (reference sequence). The CDR3 covers 11 residues.

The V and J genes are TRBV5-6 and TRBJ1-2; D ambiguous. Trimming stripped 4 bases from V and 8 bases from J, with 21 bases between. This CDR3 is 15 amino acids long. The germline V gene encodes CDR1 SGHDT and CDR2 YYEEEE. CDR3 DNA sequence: TGTGCCAGCAGCCTAACGGACTTTTCCCAACTGGGCTACACCTTC. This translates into CASSLTDFSQLGYTF.

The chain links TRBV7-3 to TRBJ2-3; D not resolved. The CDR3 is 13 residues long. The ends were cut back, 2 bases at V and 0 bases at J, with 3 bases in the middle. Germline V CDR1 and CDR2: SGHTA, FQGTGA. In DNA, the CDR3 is TGTGCCAGCAGCTTATCTAGCACAGATACGCAGTATTTT. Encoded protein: CASSLSSTDTQYF.

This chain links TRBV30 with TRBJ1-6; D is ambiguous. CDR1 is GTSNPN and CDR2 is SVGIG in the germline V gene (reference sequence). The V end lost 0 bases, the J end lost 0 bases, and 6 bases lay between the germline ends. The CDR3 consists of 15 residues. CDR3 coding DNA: TGTGCCTGGAGTGTGTTAGACTCCTATAATTCACCCCTCCACTTT. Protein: CAWSVLDSYNSPLHF.

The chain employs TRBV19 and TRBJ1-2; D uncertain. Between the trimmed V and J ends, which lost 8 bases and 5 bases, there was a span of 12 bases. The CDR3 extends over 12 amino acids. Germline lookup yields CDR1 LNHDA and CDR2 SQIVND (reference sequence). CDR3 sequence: CASAGDLYGYTF. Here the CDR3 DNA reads TGTGCCAGTGCCGGGGATTTGTATGGCTACACCTTC.